The rows below give T cell receptor beta chains drawn from one sample of a study of neurological immune-mediated disorders. TCRdb independently ran MiXCR on the 5' RACE reads; one entry per CDR3 protein. This table holds roughly 48,000 distinct CDR3 sequences, about 12% found once. Sequenced material: PBMCs. The receptor set was obtained from a male donor with HTLV-1-associated myelopathy (HAM/TSP). The CDR3 runs from the conserved cysteine through the conserved F or W. Fields, in order: CDR3 protein, CDR3 DNA, V gene, clone size, D gene, J gene. D genes are given only for firm matches. Clone size is not always given. Where it is, it says once, few, many or a class for expanded clones.

CDR3: CASSYIETDTQYF
DNA: TGTGCCAGCAGCTATATAGAGACAGATACGCAGTATTTT
V: TRBV7-9
size: many
D: -
J: TRBJ2-3

CDR3: CASSFGLGGDWGGYTF
DNA: TGTGCCAGCAGCTTTGGGCTGGGTGGCGACTGGGGTGGCTACACCTTC
V: TRBV7-9
size: many
D: -
J: TRBJ1-2

CDR3: CASSLSRGGRNIQYF
DNA: TGTGCCAGCAGTCTATCGCGGGGGGGCAGAAACATTCAGTACTTC
V: TRBV12-3/TRBV12-4
size: many
D: TRBD2
J: TRBJ2-4

CDR3: CASSRGAGRLGETQYF
DNA: TGTGCCAGCAGCAGGGGGGCGGGGCGGCTTGGGGAGACCCAGTACTTC
V: TRBV7-2
size: -
D: -
J: TRBJ2-5

CDR3: CAADKGRNSTTQYF
DNA: TGTGCCGCTGACAAAGGACGCAATTCAACTACGCAGTATTTT
V: TRBV5-5
size: -
D: -
J: TRBJ2-3

CDR3: CASSLEGRKLTDTQYF
DNA: TGTGCCAGCAGCCTGGAGGGCAGAAAGTTAACAGATACGCAGTATTTT
V: TRBV5-6
size: many
D: -
J: TRBJ2-3

CDR3: CASSPAGLAGGNEQFF
DNA: TGTGCCAGCTCACCAGCCGGGCTAGCGGGGGGAAATGAGCAGTTCTTC
V: TRBV18
size: many
D: TRBD2
J: TRBJ2-1

CDR3: CASSREGGSYEQYF
DNA: TGTGCCAGCAGCCGAGAAGGGGGCTCCTACGAGCAGTACTTC
V: TRBV6-2/TRBV6-3
size: few
D: -
J: TRBJ2-7

CDR3: CSVGGTSGNSYEQYF
DNA: TGCAGCGTTGGAGGGACTAGCGGGAACTCCTACGAGCAGTACTTC
V: TRBV29-1
size: many
D: TRBD2
J: TRBJ2-7

CDR3: CASNVGKNYEQYF
DNA: TGTGCCAGCAATGTTGGTAAGAACTACGAGCAGTACTTC
V: TRBV6-6
size: many
D: -
J: TRBJ2-7

CDR3: CSVEAQLAGYTQYF
DNA: TGCAGCGTTGAAGCACAACTAGCGGGGTATACGCAGTATTTT
V: TRBV29-1
size: many
D: TRBD2
J: TRBJ2-3

CDR3: CSARGQGNTYEQYF
DNA: TGCAGTGCTAGAGGGCAGGGGAATACCTACGAGCAGTACTTC
V: TRBV20-1
size: many
D: -
J: TRBJ2-7

CDR3: CASSYALLPQHF
DNA: TGTGCCAGCAGTTACGCACTACTGCCCCAGCATTTT
V: TRBV6-2/TRBV6-3
size: many
D: -
J: TRBJ1-5

CDR3: CSAKGGDTQYF
DNA: TGCAGTGCAAAAGGCGGAGATACGCAGTATTTT
V: TRBV20-1
size: many
D: -
J: TRBJ2-3

CDR3: CATSTEQKTSTDTQYF
DNA: TGTGCCACCAGCACCGAACAGAAGACTAGCACAGATACGCAGTATTTT
V: TRBV15
size: -
D: -
J: TRBJ2-3

CDR3: CASSYSILKNEQFF
DNA: TGTGCCAGCAGTTACTCGATTCTTAAAAATGAGCAGTTCTTC
V: TRBV6-2/TRBV6-3
size: once
D: -
J: TRBJ2-1

CDR3: CASSLGQGAGTPQHF
DNA: TGCGCCAGCAGCTTGGGACAGGGGGCGGGTACGCCCCAGCATTTT
V: TRBV5-1
size: -
D: TRBD1
J: TRBJ1-5

CDR3: CASSLPGGGRTEAFF
DNA: TGTGCCAGCAGCCTGCCAGGGGGCGGTAGGACTGAAGCTTTCTTT
V: TRBV4-2
size: many
D: TRBD1
J: TRBJ1-1

CDR3: CSVVGLAGAGAVNEQFF
DNA: TGCAGCGTTGTAGGACTAGCGGGGGCCGGGGCCGTCAATGAGCAGTTCTTC
V: TRBV29-1
size: many
D: TRBD2
J: TRBJ2-1

CDR3: CASSLVLHRETQYF
DNA: TGTGCCAGCAGCTTAGTCTTACACCGAGAGACCCAGTACTTC
V: TRBV7-9
size: many
D: -
J: TRBJ2-5